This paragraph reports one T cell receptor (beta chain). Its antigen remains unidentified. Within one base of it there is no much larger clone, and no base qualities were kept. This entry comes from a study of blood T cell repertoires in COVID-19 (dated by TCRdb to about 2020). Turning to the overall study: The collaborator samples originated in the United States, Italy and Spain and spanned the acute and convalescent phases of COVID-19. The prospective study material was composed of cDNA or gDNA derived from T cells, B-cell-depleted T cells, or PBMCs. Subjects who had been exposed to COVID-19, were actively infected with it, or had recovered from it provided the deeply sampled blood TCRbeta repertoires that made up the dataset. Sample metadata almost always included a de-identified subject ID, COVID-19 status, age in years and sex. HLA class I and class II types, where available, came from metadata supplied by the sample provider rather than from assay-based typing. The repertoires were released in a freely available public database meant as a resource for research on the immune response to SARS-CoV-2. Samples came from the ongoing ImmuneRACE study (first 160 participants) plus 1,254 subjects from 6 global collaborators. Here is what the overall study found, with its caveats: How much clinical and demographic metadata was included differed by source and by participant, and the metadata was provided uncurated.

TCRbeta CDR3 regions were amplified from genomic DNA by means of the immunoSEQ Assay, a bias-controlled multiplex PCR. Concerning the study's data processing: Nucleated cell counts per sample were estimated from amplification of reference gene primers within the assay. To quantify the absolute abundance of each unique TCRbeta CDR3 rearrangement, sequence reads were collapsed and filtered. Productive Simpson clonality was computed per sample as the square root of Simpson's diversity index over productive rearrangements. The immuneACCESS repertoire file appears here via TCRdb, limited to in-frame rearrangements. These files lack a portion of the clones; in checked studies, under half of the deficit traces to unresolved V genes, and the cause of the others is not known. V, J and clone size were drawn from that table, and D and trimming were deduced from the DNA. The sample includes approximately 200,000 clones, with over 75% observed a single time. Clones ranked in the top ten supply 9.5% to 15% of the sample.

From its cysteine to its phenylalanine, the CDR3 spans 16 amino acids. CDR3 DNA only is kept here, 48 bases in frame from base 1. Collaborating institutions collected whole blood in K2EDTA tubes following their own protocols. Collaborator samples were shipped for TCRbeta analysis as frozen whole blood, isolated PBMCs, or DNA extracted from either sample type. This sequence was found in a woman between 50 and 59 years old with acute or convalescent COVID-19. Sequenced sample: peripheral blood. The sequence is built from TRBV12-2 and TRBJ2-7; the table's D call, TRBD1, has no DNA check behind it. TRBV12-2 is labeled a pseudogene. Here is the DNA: TGTGCAAGTCGAGACAACGGGACAAGGGGAACCTACGAGCAGTACTTC. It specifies CASRDNGTRGTYEQYF.